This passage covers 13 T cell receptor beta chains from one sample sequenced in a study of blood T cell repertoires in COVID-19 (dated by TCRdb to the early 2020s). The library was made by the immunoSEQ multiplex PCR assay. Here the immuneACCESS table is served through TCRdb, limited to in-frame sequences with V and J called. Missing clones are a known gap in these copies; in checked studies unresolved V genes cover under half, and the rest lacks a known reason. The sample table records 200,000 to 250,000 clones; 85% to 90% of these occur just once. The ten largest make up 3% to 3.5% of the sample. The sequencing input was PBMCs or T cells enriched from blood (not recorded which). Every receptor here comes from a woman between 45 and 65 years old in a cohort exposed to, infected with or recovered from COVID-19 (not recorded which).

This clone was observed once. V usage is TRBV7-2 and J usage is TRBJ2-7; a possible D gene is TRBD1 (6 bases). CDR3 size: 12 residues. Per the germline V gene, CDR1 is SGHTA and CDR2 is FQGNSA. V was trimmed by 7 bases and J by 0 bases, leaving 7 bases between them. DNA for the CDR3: TGTGCCAGCAAGGACAGCTCCTACGAGCAGTACTTC. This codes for CASKDSSYEQYF.

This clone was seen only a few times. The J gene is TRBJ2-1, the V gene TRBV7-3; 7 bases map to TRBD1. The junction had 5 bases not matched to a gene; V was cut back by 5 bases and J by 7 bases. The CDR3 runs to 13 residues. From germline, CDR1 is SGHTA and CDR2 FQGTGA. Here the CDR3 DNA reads TGTGCCAGCAGCGCCAGACAGGGTAATGAGCAGTTCTTC. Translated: CASSARQGNEQFF. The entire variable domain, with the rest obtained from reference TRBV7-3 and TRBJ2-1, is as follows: GAGVSQTPSNKVTEKGKYVELRCDPISGHTALYWYRQSLGQGPEFLIYFQGTGAADDSGLPNDRFFAVRPEGSVSTLKIQRTERGDSAVYLCASSARQGNEQFFGPGTRLTVL.

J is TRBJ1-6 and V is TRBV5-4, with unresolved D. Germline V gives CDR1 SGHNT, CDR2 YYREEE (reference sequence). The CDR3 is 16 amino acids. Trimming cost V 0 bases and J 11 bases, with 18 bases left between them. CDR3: CASSLDGGREGAPLHF. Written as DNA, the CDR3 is TGTGCCAGCAGCTTGGATGGAGGTAGGGAAGGAGCACCCCTCCACTTT.

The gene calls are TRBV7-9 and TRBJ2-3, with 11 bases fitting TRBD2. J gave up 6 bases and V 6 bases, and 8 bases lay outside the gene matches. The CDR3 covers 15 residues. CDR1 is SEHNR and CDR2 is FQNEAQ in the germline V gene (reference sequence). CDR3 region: CASRQTSGGEDTQYF. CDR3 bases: TGTGCCAGCAGACAAACTAGCGGGGGAGAGGATACGCAGTATTTT.

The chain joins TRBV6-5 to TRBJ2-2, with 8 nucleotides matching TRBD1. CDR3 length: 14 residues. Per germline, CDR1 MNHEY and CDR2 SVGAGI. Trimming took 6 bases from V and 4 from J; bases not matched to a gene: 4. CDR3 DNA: TGTGCCAGCAGACAGGGGGAAGGCACCGGGGAGCTGTTTTTT. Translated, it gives CASRQGEGTGELFF.

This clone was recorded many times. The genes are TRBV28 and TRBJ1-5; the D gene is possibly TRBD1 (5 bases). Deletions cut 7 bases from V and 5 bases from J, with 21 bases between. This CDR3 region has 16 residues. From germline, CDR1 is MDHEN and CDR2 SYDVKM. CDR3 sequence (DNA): TGTGCCAGCACCGGGGGATCAGTAGTAGGGGATCAGCCCCAGCATTTT. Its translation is CASTGGSVVGDQPQHF.

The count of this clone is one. CDR3 loop: CASSVVGDSEQFF. The CDR3 nucleotides read TGTGCCAGCAGCGTAGTCGGGGACAGTGAGCAGTTCTTC. The chain combines TRBV9 with TRBJ2-1; 7 nucleotides match TRBD1. Unmatched junction bases numbered 3, after V lost 0 bases and J lost 9 bases. Looked up from germline, CDR1 is SGDLS and CDR2 is YYNGEE. This CDR3 region has 13 residues.

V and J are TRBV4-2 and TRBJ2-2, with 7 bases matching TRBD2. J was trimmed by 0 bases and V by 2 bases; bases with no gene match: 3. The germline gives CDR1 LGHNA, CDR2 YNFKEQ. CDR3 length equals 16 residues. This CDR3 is CASSQSLAANTGELFF. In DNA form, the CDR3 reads TGTGCCAGCAGCCAATCTCTAGCGGCGAACACCGGGGAGCTGTTTTTT.

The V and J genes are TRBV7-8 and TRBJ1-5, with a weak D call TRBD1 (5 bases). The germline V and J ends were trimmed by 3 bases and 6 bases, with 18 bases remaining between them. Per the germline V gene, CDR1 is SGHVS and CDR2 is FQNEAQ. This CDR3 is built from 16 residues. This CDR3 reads CASSFWLTGPGQPQHF. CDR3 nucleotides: TGTGCCAGCAGCTTCTGGTTAACAGGACCGGGTCAGCCCCAGCATTTT.

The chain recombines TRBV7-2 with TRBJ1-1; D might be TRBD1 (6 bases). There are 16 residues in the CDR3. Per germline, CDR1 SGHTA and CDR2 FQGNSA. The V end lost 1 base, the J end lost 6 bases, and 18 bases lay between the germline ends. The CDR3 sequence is CASSLDWGRAKSEAFF. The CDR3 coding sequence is TGTGCCAGCAGCTTAGACTGGGGGCGGGCGAAATCTGAAGCTTTCTTT.

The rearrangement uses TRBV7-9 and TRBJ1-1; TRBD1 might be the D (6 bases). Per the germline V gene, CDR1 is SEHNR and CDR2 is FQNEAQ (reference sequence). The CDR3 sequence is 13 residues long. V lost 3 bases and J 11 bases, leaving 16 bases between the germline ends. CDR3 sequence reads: CASSFDTGLSAFF. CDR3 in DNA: TGTGCCAGCAGCTTCGACACAGGGTTGTCTGCTTTCTTT.

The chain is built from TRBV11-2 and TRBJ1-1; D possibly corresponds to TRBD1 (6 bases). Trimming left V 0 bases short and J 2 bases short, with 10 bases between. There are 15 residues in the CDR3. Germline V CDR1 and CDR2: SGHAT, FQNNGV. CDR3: CASSLDGQTNTEAFF. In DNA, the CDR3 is TGTGCCAGCAGCTTAGACGGACAGACCAACACTGAAGCTTTCTTT. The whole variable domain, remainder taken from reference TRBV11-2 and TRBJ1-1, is EAGVAQSPRYKIIEKRQSVAFWCNPISGHATLYWYQQILGQGPKLLIQFQNNGVVDDSQLPKDRFSAERLKGVDSTLKIQPAKLEDSAVYLCASSLDGQTNTEAFFGQGTRLTVV.

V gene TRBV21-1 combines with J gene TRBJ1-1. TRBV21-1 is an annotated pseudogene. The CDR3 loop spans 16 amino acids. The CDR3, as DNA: TGTGCCAGCAGCAAATATCTGGAGCTCATGAACACTGAAGCTTTCTTT. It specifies CASSKYLELMNTEAFF.